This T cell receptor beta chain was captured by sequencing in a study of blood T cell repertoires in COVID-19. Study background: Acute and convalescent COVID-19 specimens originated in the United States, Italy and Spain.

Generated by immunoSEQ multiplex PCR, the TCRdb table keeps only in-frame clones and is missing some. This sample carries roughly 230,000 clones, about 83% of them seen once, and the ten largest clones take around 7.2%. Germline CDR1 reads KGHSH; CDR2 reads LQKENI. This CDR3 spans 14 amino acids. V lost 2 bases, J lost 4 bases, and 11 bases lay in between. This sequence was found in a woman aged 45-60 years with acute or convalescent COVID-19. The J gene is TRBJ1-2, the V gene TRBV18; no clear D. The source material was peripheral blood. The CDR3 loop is CASSPAAGFYGYTF. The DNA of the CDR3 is TGTGCCAGCTCACCAGCCGCGGGGTTCTATGGCTACACCTTC.